Below, one T cell receptor beta chain is given with its context. Its antigen is not yet known. The library was built by means of the immunoSEQ multiplex PCR assay. The multiplex PCR relied on a mix of 60 forward primers for TCR Vbeta segments and 13 reverse primers for TCR Jbeta segments. The CDR3 region of rearranged TCR beta genes was amplified from genomic DNA by a multiplex PCR assay. On the Illumina HiSeq System, the amplified TCR beta libraries were sequenced as 87-base-pair reads. In the authors' own workflow: A later analysis tallied roughly 80 million unique TCR beta chains across the approximately 670 repertoires, and around 12 million of those chains were shared by two or more donors. Raw reads were error-corrected and collapsed into unique sequences with a nearest-neighbor algorithm that merged closely related sequences to remove PCR and sequencing errors. To assign V, D and J gene segments, CDR3 sequences were aligned to IMGT reference sequences. Each retained sequence needed at least a six-nucleotide match to both a V gene segment and a J gene segment. A rearrangement was called productive if the CDR3 had no stop codons and remained in frame with V and J, and every other rearrangement was called non-productive. Following IMGT convention, CDR3 was defined as the stretch from the second conserved V-encoded cysteine up to the conserved J-encoded phenylalanine. The earlier analysis of 587 of the donors excluded sequences that lacked an unambiguous match to a single V gene segment. In an earlier analysis of several hundred of the donors, V segments were called functional above 56.7% productive rearrangements and were called segregating when the between-donor standard deviation exceeded 5%. A statistical classification framework was built to diagnose cytomegalovirus status from the catalog of TCR beta chain sequences. V and J gene assignment, in a later analysis, came from comparing TCR nucleotide sequences with IMGT/GENE-DB human TR gene sequences. In a later analysis, CDR3 sequences and most-parsimonious VDJ recombination scenarios were assigned using the TCRdist pipeline. In a later analysis, every TCR beta chain was defined by the combination of its CDR3 amino acid sequence and its V-gene family, and reads without a unique V-gene family were dropped. In a later analysis, 500 to 650 highly shared, low-generation-probability nucleotide sequences were removed to address suspected cross-contamination and a sequencing artifact. In a later analysis, a clonal expansion index for each public chain was calculated from normalized within-repertoire ranks of inferred template counts. In a later analysis, generation probabilities were computed using a VDJ recombination model fitted to out-of-frame rearrangements, and the results were checked against IGoR. Hypergeometric tests were used in a later analysis to score TCR-TCR, TCR-HLA and TCR-CMV co-occurrence, with a repertoire-size bias correction applied to the TCR pairs. A later analysis estimated false discovery rates by permuting HLA or CMV assignments 20 times. In a later analysis, co-occurring TCRs were grouped using DBSCAN, with TCRdist sequence similarity added in when clustering inside HLA-allele-positive subsets. Repertoires with fewer than 30,000 or more than 120,000 public chains were left out of co-occurrence clustering, as were five repertoires with anomalous nucleotide sharing. The source is immuneACCESS, and TCRdb retained only in-frame sequences with V and J called. Part of the clones is not carried over; for the studies checked, unresolved V genes explain less than half of this, and the remainder is unexplained. V, J and clone size derive from that table, while D and trimming were established from the DNA sequence. This specimen's table enumerates about 130,000 clones. The top ten clones comprise under 2% of the sample.

The cohort comprised 550 to 700 healthy bone marrow donors. At the time of sampling, every cohort member was nominally healthy, though immune exposures that went unrecorded were likely present. The donor tested CMV seronegative and was one of the 352 seronegative cohort members. Every donor gave a peripheral blood sample, and the peripheral blood mononuclear cells from that sample were used for TCR beta sequencing. Genomic DNA extraction from the blood cell samples was performed with the Qiagen DNeasy Blood Extraction Kit. The V end loses 3 bases and the J end loses 1 base, and a stretch of 6 bases separates them. CDR1 is given as MGHRA and CDR2 as YSYEKL, both from the germline V gene. Taken from cysteine to phenylalanine, the CDR3 has 14 residues. Of the read, only the CDR3 DNA is kept; its 42 bases are in frame from base 1. The sample is drawn from a study of cytomegalovirus exposure and HLA in healthy donors (dated by TCRdb to about 2017). About the study as a whole: According to an earlier analysis of around 600 of the donors, about 179 million T cells yielded roughly 110 million unique TCR beta sequences and approximately 300 Gb of sequence data. Roughly 300 gigabases of sequencing data and tens of millions of unique TCR sequences were included in an early release covering about 620 HLA-typed donors. Of the approximately 400 genotyped donors, around 81% fell in the genetic ancestry cluster associated with self-reported Caucasian donors. The study aimed to test whether cataloging public T cell receptors could reveal signatures of past pathogen exposure. The study used immunosequencing to profile the T cell repertoires of several hundred subjects and linked those repertoires to cytomegalovirus serostatus. In addition to the first cohort of 666 subjects, a separate validation cohort of 120 different subjects was used. The study combined high-throughput TCR immunosequencing, statistical association of individual TCRs with disease status, and machine learning to predict cytomegalovirus infection status. In a later analysis, previously published TCR beta repertoires from 550 to 750 donors were re-analyzed and high-resolution HLA genotyping was added so that TCR occurrence patterns could be studied. Rather than using new phenotypic data, the later analysis identified candidate immune exposures from TCR beta sequences and from how often those sequences occurred across donors. To decide whether each TCR beta V gene segment behaved as functional or pseudogenic, an earlier analysis of some 540 of the donors relied on high-throughput TCR beta sequencing. Alongside the repertoire data, information on donor age, sex, ethnicity and CMV serostatus was compiled. In a later genetic analysis, genome-wide SNP genotypes for about 55% of the 666 donors were used, and that subset was treated as a discovery cohort. All discovery cohort repertoires had been generated on a single sequencing platform. Both class I and class II loci were covered by HLA typing, at four-digit resolution. The number of donors typed differed by locus, with roughly 629-640 for A, B, C, DRB1 and DQB1, 522 for DQA1, 606 for DPA1, and some 440 for DPB1. Four to six DR-DQ haplotypes were handled as single units for association and clustering, since linkage in the cohort was strong. On average, roughly 240,000 unique TCR beta nucleotide sequences were sequenced per donor among roughly 430 genotyped donors of the cohort, with 15% to 20% of those sequences being non-productive. The investigation overall reported the following: Most TCR sequences were seen in very few donors, while some public TCRs were found in many individuals. The study gave a list of more than 150 TCR beta chains associated with cytomegalovirus. When HLA alleles, especially DR and DQ, strongly co-occurred, attributing TCR associations to individual alleles was difficult. In both the original and validation cohorts, the classifier was reported to diagnose cytomegalovirus status with high specificity and sensitivity. CMV serostatus was the only immune exposure information available for the cohort. Because some donors lacked HLA typing at each locus, the association tests relied only on the typed subset. A cluster of highly shared sequence variants was judged likely to be a technical artifact of the sequencing pipeline. In this cohort, only TCR beta chains were sequenced, and detectable features were limited by the absence of alpha or paired-chain data. According to a later analysis, most CMV-associated TCR beta chains appeared to be HLA-restricted, and the HLA associations seemed to be driven largely by CMV exposure. In a later genetic analysis, fewer N-insertions in productive TCRs were reported among donors in an Asian-associated ancestry cluster than the approximately 670-donor mean. A further reported finding was that TCR beta sequences accurately predicted the HLA-A and HLA-B alleles for most subjects in the first cohort. Linkage disequilibrium might explain the correlated functional status among segregating V segments, but an unknown experimental factor could not be ruled out. Because counts were too low, about 18 rarely observed V segments, including chromosome 9 orphons, were excluded from the earlier analysis of fewer than 650 of the donors. In a later analysis, the rate of TCR association differed among HLA loci, with DRB1 alleles having the most associated TCRs and HLA-C alleles having the fewest. Roughly uniform sequencing depth across donors was assumed in presence/absence analyses, although this assumption may not hold. In a later genetic analysis, a missense DCLRE1C variant was associated with V-gene and J-gene trimming of TCR beta chains, and the association was replicated in an independent cohort. Some IMGT-functional V segments, including TRBV6-2 and TRBV6-3, could not be told apart with the 87-base-pair reads, so those segments were excluded. A later analysis associated 15,000 or so TCR beta sequences with specific HLA alleles at a false discovery rate of 0.05. Broadly in line with IMGT annotations, most TCR beta V segments showed up in productive rearrangements about 87% or about 30% of the time in an earlier analysis of under 700 of the donors. It was suggested by the authors that the approach could potentially be generalized to other disease states and immunological phenotypes. Compared with equally common non-associated chains, HLA-associated TCR beta chains in a later analysis were more clonally expanded and had lower generation probabilities. Several of the top co-occurrence clusters appeared to be linked to parvovirus B19, influenza, CMV and Epstein-Barr virus, according to a later analysis. A few of the identified cytomegalovirus-associated TCR beta chains were confirmed in vitro to be specific for cytomegalovirus antigens.

Rearrangement joined TRBV4-1 to TRBJ2-2, with the D gene not confidently named. Sample: PBMCs. The receptor's source is a man aged 18-30 years in good health and CMV-seronegative. The CDR3 region reads CASSHRQNTGELFF. The DNA sequence is TGCGCCAGCAGCCACAGACAGAACACCGGGGAGCTGTTTTTT.